This TCR beta chain was recovered during a study of PD-L1 blockade in urothelial cancer (TCRdb year 2017). Some background on the complete study: Therapy was started at some point between 2014 and 2016 for all patients, and atezolizumab 1,200 mg was administered intravenously every 3 weeks. In the same patients who had TCR sequencing, pretreatment tumors also underwent whole exome sequencing and RNA sequencing. The study was an exploratory multi-omic analysis of somatic, immune and clinical correlates of response to PD-L1 blockade with atezolizumab in urothelial cancer. Blood samples gave a median of approximately 150,000 T cells and approximately 80,000 unique TCRs, with a median clonality of 0.080. Blood samples were analyzed at 3 weeks after treatment start (second dose) and at 6 weeks after treatment start. About 85% of the roughly 29 patients were males with bladder-origin urothelial cancer, and about 65% of the 29 reported a prior smoking history. Pretreatment tumor samples, along with matched peripheral blood serially collected before and after atezolizumab treatment, were subjected to TCR sequencing. Roughly ten patients achieved durable clinical benefit and approximately 20 did not. Durable clinical benefit meant progression-free survival longer than 6 months, and TCR features were also tested against progression-free and overall survival. Pretreatment blood TCR-seq was available for around 29 patients, at least one posttreatment blood collection was obtained for some 25 patients, and tumor TCR-seq was available for some 25 patients. Patients had an ECOG performance status of 0 or 1 and had received between 0 and 3 prior chemotherapy regimens. General conclusions and limits of the study: Patients with durable benefit showed greater expansion of tumor-associated TCR clones in peripheral blood 3 weeks after starting treatment (n ≈ 21, p = 0.022). Improved progression-free and overall survival was found to be associated with pretreatment peripheral blood TCR clonality below the median. Because the sample size was small (n ≈ 29) and many exploratory analyses were performed, the results are intended to be hypothesis-generating.

The CDR3 numbers 15 residues from cysteine through phenylalanine. The DNA shown is the 45-base CDR3, in frame from base 1. Via the germline V gene (reference sequence), CDR1 is PRHDT and CDR2 FYEKMQ. The trim is 0 bases for V and 4 bases for J, with a gap of 12 bases between the germline ends. The time point label here, explained by the study, means: peripheral blood 6 weeks after treatment start. A cohort of 25 to 30 patients with locally advanced or metastatic urothelial carcinoma, treated at Memorial Sloan Kettering on a trial protocol, was included. Peripheral blood mononuclear cells were collected pretreatment and during treatment, with between 1 and 8 total time points obtained per patient. The Qiagen DNeasy Blood extraction kit was used to purify genomic DNA from total PBMCs and tumor samples. Collected pretreatment and during treatment, PBMCs were isolated and stored as previously described.

As concerns this clone: Its binding antigen is unknown. No qualities accompany the bases; no much larger clone lies one base away.

Synthetic TCR analog templates were spiked into each PCR to estimate absolute template abundance from read counts. TCRbeta CDR3 regions were amplified from genomic DNA with bias-controlled V and J gene primers using the immunoSEQ assay. Sequencing of rearranged TCRbeta segments was performed at approximately 20X coverage. Processing in the source paper ran as follows. Clustering was used to correct sequencing errors, and CDR3s were annotated against IMGT to assign V, D and J genes. Only productive TCRbeta rearrangements were used in downstream analyses, excluding out-of-frame or stop-codon sequences. Clonality was calculated as one minus the Shannon entropy normalized by the log of the number of unique productive sequences. Clones differing between time points or between blood and tumor were identified using Fisher's exact test with Benjamini-Hochberg correction, with an adjusted p below 0.01 applied as the threshold. The immuneACCESS repertoire file appears here via TCRdb, limited to in-frame rearrangements. These files lack a portion of the clones; in checked studies, under half of the deficit traces to unresolved V genes, and the cause of the others is not known. V, J and clone size are taken as reported in that table, and D and trimming were inferred from the DNA itself. The sample has around 40,000 clones on record, 85% of them singletons. The ten largest clones take up about 2.7% of the sample.

The clonotype originates from a man between 65 and 79 years old with urothelial cancer. The chain was built from TRBV13 and TRBJ1-1, with the D segment identity uncertain. Material: PBMCs, obtained around atezolizumab (anti-PD-L1) treatment. The CDR3 region: CASSLGQGAGTEAFF. At the DNA level, the sequence is TGTGCCAGCAGCTTAGGCCAAGGTGCGGGCACTGAAGCTTTCTTT.